This T cell receptor (beta chain) was captured in a study of a mutant IDH1 vaccine in newly diagnosed glioma. Study-wide background: Antecedent treatment encompassed radiotherapy, temozolomide, or their combination; the majority received both.

Clones were sequenced by immunoSEQ multiplex PCR, and TCRdb holds only the in-frame ones, with some missing. The top ten hold roughly 0.62% of the sample, which has fewer than 150,000 clones, roughly 90% seen once. The sample's time point: week 11, during vaccination. The vaccine gave 300 ug of a 20-mer mutant IDH1 peptide subcutaneously per dose. Trimming took 0 bases from V and 4 from J, leaving 3 bases between them. CDR1 is SGHVS and CDR2 is FQNEAQ in the germline V gene. There are 12 residues in the CDR3. Regarding this clone: The antigen is not known.

This TCR came from a woman aged 45-60 years with glioma. The chain joins TRBV7-8 to TRBJ2-5; unclear D gene. This specimen consisted of PBMCs, obtained from a glioma patient whose treatment included an IDH1 peptide vaccine. CDR3 amino acids: CASSLAGETQYF. CDR3 nucleotides: TGTGCCAGCAGCTTAGCGGGAGAGACCCAGTACTTC.